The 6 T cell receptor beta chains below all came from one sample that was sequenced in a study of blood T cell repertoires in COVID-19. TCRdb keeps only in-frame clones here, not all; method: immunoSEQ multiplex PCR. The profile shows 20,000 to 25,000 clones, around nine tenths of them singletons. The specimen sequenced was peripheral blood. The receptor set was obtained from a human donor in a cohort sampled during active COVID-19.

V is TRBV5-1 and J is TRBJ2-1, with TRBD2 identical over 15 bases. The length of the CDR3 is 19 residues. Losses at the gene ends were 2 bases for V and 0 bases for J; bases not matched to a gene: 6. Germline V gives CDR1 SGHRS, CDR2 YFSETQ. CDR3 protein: CASSFGTSGGTISYNEQFF. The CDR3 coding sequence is TGCGCCAGCAGCTTCGGGACTAGCGGGGGGACTATCTCCTACAATGAGCAGTTCTTC.

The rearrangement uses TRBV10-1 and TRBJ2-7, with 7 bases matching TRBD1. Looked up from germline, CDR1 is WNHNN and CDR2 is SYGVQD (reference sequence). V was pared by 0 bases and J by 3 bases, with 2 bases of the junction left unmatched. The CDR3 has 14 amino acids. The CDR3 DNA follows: TGCGCCAGCAGTGAGTCCTACAGGGGCTACGAGCAGTACTTC. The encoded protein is CASSESYRGYEQYF.

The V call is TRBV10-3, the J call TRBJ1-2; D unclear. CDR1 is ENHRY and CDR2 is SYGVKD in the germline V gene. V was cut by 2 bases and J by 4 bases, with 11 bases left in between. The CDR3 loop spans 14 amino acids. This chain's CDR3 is CAISEITVSYGYTF. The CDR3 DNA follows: TGTGCCATCAGTGAGATTACGGTATCCTATGGCTACACCTTC.

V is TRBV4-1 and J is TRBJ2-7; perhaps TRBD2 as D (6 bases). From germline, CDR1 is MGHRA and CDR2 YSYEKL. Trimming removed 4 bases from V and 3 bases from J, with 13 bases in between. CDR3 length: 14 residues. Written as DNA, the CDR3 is TGCGCCAGCAGCCGTGAGGGCGGGAACTACGAGCAGTACTTC. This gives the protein CASSREGGNYEQYF.

The DNA of the CDR3 is TGTGCCAGCAGTTTTACGTCGGGATGGGAACTCACAGATACGCAGTATTTT. Translated, it gives CASSFTSGWELTDTQYF. This chain connects TRBV27 to TRBJ2-3, with a tentative D call TRBD2 (5 bases). The CDR3 runs to 17 residues. Trimming stripped 3 bases from V and 2 bases from J, with 18 bases between. From germline, CDR1 is MNHEY and CDR2 SMNVEV (reference sequence).

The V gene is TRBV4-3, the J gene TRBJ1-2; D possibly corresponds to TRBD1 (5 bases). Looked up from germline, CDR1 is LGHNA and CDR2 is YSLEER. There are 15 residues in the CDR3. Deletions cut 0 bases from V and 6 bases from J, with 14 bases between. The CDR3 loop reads CASSQEIGERDGYTF. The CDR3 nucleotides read TGCGCCAGCAGCCAAGAAATAGGGGAACGCGATGGCTACACCTTC.